One sample yielded the 25 T cell receptor beta chains listed below, sequenced in a study of blood T cell repertoires in COVID-19. The data were produced by immunoSEQ multiplex PCR, yet TCRdb's version contains in-frame clones alone and is incomplete. Here the sample spans 120,000 or so clones, around 88% being singletons. Sequencing used peripheral blood. Receptors originate from a man older than 75 with active or convalescent COVID-19.

J is TRBJ1-2 and V is TRBV4-2; D unclear. Trimming left V 0 bases short and J 8 bases short, with 16 bases between. The germline gives CDR1 LGHNA, CDR2 YNFKEQ. CDR3 length: 15 residues. This CDR3 reads CASSQDLTGNGGYTF. The CDR3 DNA is TGTGCCAGCAGCCAAGATTTGACCGGGAACGGGGGCTACACCTTC.

The chain is built from TRBV5-6 and TRBJ1-1; 8 bases map to TRBD1. This CDR3 spans 15 amino acids. CDR1 SGHDT and CDR2 YYEEEE come from the germline V gene. Germline trimming cut 1 base from V and 6 bases from J; bases unmatched to any gene: 8. The CDR3 sequence is CASSLMPGGFSEAFF. Written as DNA, the CDR3 is TGTGCCAGCAGCTTGATGCCAGGGGGCTTCTCTGAAGCTTTCTTT.

The chain combines TRBV6-1 with TRBJ1-1; 10 bases line up with TRBD1. The J segment lost 8 bases and the V segment lost 1 base, leaving 7 bases of the junction unmatched. Looked up from germline, CDR1 is MNHNS and CDR2 is SASEGT. This CDR3 contains 15 residues. The CDR3 sequence: CASSEGLGTGVEAFF. The DNA of the CDR3 is TGTGCCAGCAGTGAAGGTTTGGGGACAGGGGTAGAAGCTTTCTTT.

The gene calls are TRBV7-2 and TRBJ1-1; D gene unclear. The CDR3 runs 14 residues. Germline assignment: CDR1 SGHTA and CDR2 FQGNSA. V was pared by 1 base and J by 4 bases, with 10 bases between. This CDR3 is CASSLGAGSTEAFF. CDR3 in DNA: TGTGCCAGCAGCTTAGGGGCAGGCAGCACTGAAGCTTTCTTT.

This chain links TRBV28 with TRBJ2-2; the D is unclear. Germline CDR1 is MDHEN and CDR2 is SYDVKM. V lost 7 bases and J lost 1, with 7 bases in between. This CDR3 is 13 amino acids long. For the CDR3, the DNA is TGTGCCAGCACCGGTGGGAACACCGGGGAGCTGTTTTTT. It is translated as CASTGGNTGELFF.

The chain links TRBV6-5 to TRBJ2-3; a possible D gene is TRBD1 (5 bases). The length of the CDR3 is 14 residues. CDR1 is MNHEY, CDR2 SVGAGI, per germline. V was trimmed by 8 bases and J by 1 base, leaving 13 bases between them. CDR3 bases: TGTGCCAGCCTGACAGTGTTTGGCACAGATACGCAGTATTTT. It codes for CASLTVFGTDTQYF.

In the case of this clone: A much larger clone differs by one base, so this may be a read error. The chain is built from TRBV7-3 and TRBJ2-5; D might be TRBD2 (5 bases). The CDR3 runs to 13 residues. Looked up from germline, CDR1 is SGHTA and CDR2 is FQGTGA. Trimming stripped 5 bases from V and 2 bases from J, with 9 bases between. CDR3 sequence: CASSPPGQETQYF. The CDR3 region has the DNA TGTGCCAGCAGCCCGCCGGGGCAAGAGACCCAGTACTTC. The full variable domain, in which reference TRBV7-3 and TRBJ2-5 provide the parts outside the CDR3, is GAGVSQTPSNKVTEKGKYVELRCDPISGHTALYWYRQSLGQGPEFLIYFQGTGAADDSGLPNDRFFAVRPEGSVSTLKIQRTERGDSAVYLCASSPPGQETQYFGPGTRLLVL.

The chain recombines TRBV6-5 with TRBJ1-2, with 8 positions matching TRBD1. V was pared by 6 bases and J by 2 bases, with 8 bases of the junction left unmatched. The CDR3 covers 15 residues. Germline values: CDR1 MNHEY, CDR2 SVGAGI. The DNA for the CDR3 is TGTGCCAGCAGAACCTCAGGACAGGGCAACTATGGCTACACCTTC. Translated: CASRTSGQGNYGYTF.

The chain uses TRBV7-2 and TRBJ2-1, with 12 bases matching TRBD2. The CDR3 is made up of 15 amino acids. The V gene's germline CDR1 is SGHTA and CDR2 FQGNSA. The trim removed 4 bases at V and 9 bases at J, leaving 7 bases unmatched. CDR3 nucleotide sequence: TGTGCCAGCAGCTCCTCTAGCGGGGGGGCTGGTGAGCAGTTCTTC. Its translation: CASSSSSGGAGEQFF.

The chain has TRBV27 and TRBJ1-1; D unresolved. CDR1 MNHEY and CDR2 SMNVEV come from the germline V gene (reference sequence). V lost 3 bases and J lost 7, with 12 bases in between. The length of the CDR3 is 13 residues. CDR3 residues: CASSFLWSGEAFF. CDR3 DNA sequence: TGTGCCAGCAGTTTCTTGTGGTCCGGTGAAGCTTTCTTT.

The V and J genes are TRBV10-3 and TRBJ2-3; 13 bases are shared with TRBD2. V lost 10 bases, J lost 3 bases, and 7 bases stayed unmatched. Germline CDR1 and CDR2: ENHRY and SYGVKD. The CDR3 contains 15 residues. The CDR3 here is CATTSGGLATDTQYF. The CDR3, as DNA: TGTGCCACGACTAGCGGGGGGCTTGCGACAGATACGCAGTATTTT.

This sequence joins TRBV5-1 and TRBJ1-4; 7 bases are a match to TRBD1. This CDR3 is 14 amino acids long. J was trimmed by 7 bases and V by 3 bases; bases with no gene match: 6. In germline, CDR1 is SGHRS, CDR2 YFSETQ. The CDR3 DNA follows: TGCGCCAGCAGCTCGACAGGGTCAGGTGAAAAACTGTTTTTT. It is translated as CASSSTGSGEKLFF. Full variable domain (rest looked up from reference TRBV5-1 and TRBJ1-4): KAGVTQTPRYLIKTRGQQVTLSCSPISGHRSVSWYQQTPGQGLQFLFEYFSETQRNKGNFPGRFSGRQFSNSRSEMNVSTLELGDSALYLCASSSTGSGEKLFFGSGTQLSVL.

This chain connects TRBV3-1 (or the pseudogene TRBV3-2) to TRBJ2-2, with D unclear. Germline V gene lookup returns CDR1 LGHDT and CDR2 YNNKEL (reference sequence). V was trimmed by 1 base and J by 4 bases, leaving 10 bases between them. CDR3 length: 15 residues. In DNA form, the CDR3 reads TGTGCCAGCAGCCAAGTAACAGTGGGCACCGGGGAGCTGTTTTTT. The encoded protein is CASSQVTVGTGELFF.

This clone occurred once. V usage is TRBV5-6 and J usage is TRBJ1-1; TRBD1 is a possible D gene (5 bases). CDR3 size: 13 residues. Between the trimmed V and J ends, which lost 2 bases and 5 bases, there was a span of 10 bases. The germline V gene encodes CDR1 SGHDT and CDR2 YYEEEE. CDR3 DNA: TGTGCCAGCAGCTTAACCAGGGTTACTGAAGCTTTCTTT. This gives the protein CASSLTRVTEAFF.

V is TRBV5-1 and J is TRBJ2-5; a possible D gene is TRBD1 (6 bases). The CDR3 spans 14 residues. Germline V gene data show CDR1 as SGHRS and CDR2 as YFSETQ. Trimming took 2 bases from V and 1 from J, leaving 9 bases between them. The CDR3 nucleotides are TGCGCCAGCAGCTTCCTGGACAGCCAAGAGACCCAGTACTTC. The encoded protein is CASSFLDSQETQYF.

V and J are TRBV20-1 and TRBJ2-5; tentative D call: TRBD2 (6 bases). The CDR3 consists of 14 residues. The germline CDR1 and CDR2 sequences are DFQATT and SNEGSKA (reference sequence). Deletions cut 3 bases from V and 1 base from J, with 12 bases between. For the CDR3, the DNA is TGCAGTGCTAGTAGCGGACGGCCCCAAGAGACCCAGTACTTC. Protein sequence: CSASSGRPQETQYF.

This chain connects TRBV18 to TRBJ2-3, with D perhaps matching TRBD1 (5 bases). Trimming cost V 5 bases and J 1 base, with 10 bases left between them. Germline lookup yields CDR1 KGHSH and CDR2 LQKENI. The CDR3 contains 14 residues. In DNA, the CDR3 is TGTGCCAGCTCAAAGGGGTTGGGCACAGATACGCAGTATTTT. Amino acids: CASSKGLGTDTQYF.

The chain recombines TRBV27 with TRBJ2-3; TRBD2 agrees at 9 bases. This CDR3 has 15 residues. Germline CDR1 MNHEY, CDR2 SMNVEV (reference sequence). V was clipped by 6 bases and J by 2 bases; unmatched bases: 6. CDR3 region: CASRAVAGATDTQYF. In DNA form, the CDR3 reads TGTGCCAGCAGGGCGGTAGCGGGGGCCACAGATACGCAGTATTTT.

This clone has just one count. Relative to the germline gene, one junction end is altered; a read error may explain this. The genes are TRBV6-2 or TRBV6-3 and TRBJ1-1; possible D gene TRBD1, 5 bases. This CDR3 comprises 13 residues. In germline, CDR1 is MNHEY, CDR2 SVGEGT. The CDR3 protein is CASSYSTAAPGAF. In DNA, the CDR3 is TGTGCCAGCAGTTACTCGACGGCGGCTCCTGGGGCGTTT.

The rearrangement uses TRBV7-2 and TRBJ1-6; D gene uncertain. V dropped 5 bases and J dropped 8 bases, with 10 bases sitting between them. This CDR3 has 13 amino acids. Germline V gene sequence: CDR1 SGHTA, CDR2 FQGNSA. The CDR3 DNA reads TGTGCCAGCAGCCCCACCCCGGATTCACCCCTCCACTTT. It specifies CASSPTPDSPLHF.

The chain employs TRBV7-2 and TRBJ2-7; D call uncertain. Germline V gene lookup returns CDR1 SGHTA and CDR2 FQGNSA. The CDR3 is 13 residues long. V gave up 1 base and J gave up 2 bases, with 6 bases separating them. The CDR3 bases are TGTGCCAGCAGCTTAGTGGCAGCCTACGAGCAGTACTTC. This encodes CASSLVAAYEQYF.

V gene TRBV9 combines with J gene TRBJ2-1; TRBD2 might be the D (7 bases). V lost 1 base and J 6 bases, leaving 14 bases between the germline ends. The germline CDR1 and CDR2 sequences are SGDLS and YYNGEE. CDR3 length: 15 residues. CDR3 loop: CASSVIAGARNEQFF. CDR3 DNA sequence: TGTGCCAGCAGCGTAATCGCGGGGGCTCGCAATGAGCAGTTCTTC.

The chain couples TRBV6-2 or TRBV6-3 to TRBJ1-5; 8 bases are a match to TRBD1. The CDR3 contains 16 residues. The germline gives CDR1 MNHEY, CDR2 SVGEGT. Unmatched junction bases numbered 8, after V lost 5 bases and J lost 2 bases. CDR3: CASSGRTGKGNQPQHF. The CDR3 DNA is TGTGCCAGCAGTGGACGGACAGGGAAGGGCAATCAGCCCCAGCATTTT.

This clone has a single count. The chain joins TRBV9 to TRBJ2-2; TRBD2 matches at 9 bases. V was pared by 3 bases and J by 3 bases, with 6 bases of the junction left unmatched. The CDR3 covers 16 residues. Germline-derived CDR1 and CDR2 are SGDLS and YYNGEE. DNA for the CDR3: TGTGCCAGCAGCGCTGGGACTAGCCCGCACACCGGGGAGCTGTTTTTT. It is translated as CASSAGTSPHTGELFF.

The chain couples TRBV20-1 to TRBJ1-5; 7 bases align to TRBD1. CDR3 size: 15 residues. Per germline, CDR1 DFQATT and CDR2 SNEGSKA (reference sequence). The ends lost 4 bases at V and 1 base at J; junction bases unmatched: 7. The CDR3 bases are TGCAGTGCTATTGACAGGGTTCGGAGCAATCAGCCCCAGCATTTT. Protein sequence: CSAIDRVRSNQPQHF.